The 20 T cell receptor beta chains given below trace back to one sample, sequenced in a study of blood T cell repertoires in COVID-19. Data came from immunoSEQ multiplex PCR; TCRdb stores just in-frame clones and leaves some out. The table lists 95,000 to 150,000 clones, approximately 87% of them singletons, with around 7.3% in the top ten. Sequencing input: peripheral blood. The receptors originated from a middle-aged man with acute or convalescent COVID-19.

J is TRBJ1-1 and V is TRBV25-1; 8 bases fit TRBD1. Germline CDR1 is MGHDK and CDR2 is SYGVNS. V shed 6 bases and J 6 bases; nucleotides not matched to a gene: 9. The length of the CDR3 is 14 residues. This chain's CDR3 is CASRTGGRGAEAFF. The CDR3 DNA sequence: TGTGCCAGCAGAACAGGGGGAAGGGGCGCTGAAGCTTTCTTT. Filled out from reference TRBV25-1 and TRBJ1-1, the complete variable domain reads EADIYQTPRYLVIGTGKKITLECSQTMGHDKMYWYQQDPGMELHLIHYSYGVNSTEKGDLSSESTVSRIRTEHFPLTLESARPSHTSQYLCASRTGGRGAEAFFGQGTRLTVV.

This chain links TRBV24-1 with TRBJ2-7; 8 bases agree with TRBD1. The CDR3 is made up of 15 amino acids. V lost 3 bases and J lost 4; bases outside the gene matches: 7. CDR1 is KGHDR, CDR2 SFDVKD, per germline. CDR3 sequence reads: CATSDPGQGRYEQYF. The CDR3 DNA is TGTGCCACCAGTGATCCCGGACAGGGTCGGTACGAGCAGTACTTC.

The V and J genes are TRBV24-1 and TRBJ2-1; 8 positions agree with TRBD1. Germline V CDR1 and CDR2: KGHDR, SFDVKD. There are 16 residues in the CDR3. Trimming cost V 2 bases and J 5 bases; bases outside gene matches: 7. CDR3 in amino acids: CATSDSPDRAHNEQFF. The CDR3 nucleotides are TGTGCCACCAGTGATTCTCCGGACAGGGCCCACAATGAGCAGTTCTTC.

The CDR3 loop is CSASQATEAFF. The CDR3, as DNA: TGCAGTGCTAGTCAGGCCACTGAAGCTTTCTTT. The J gene is TRBJ1-1, the V gene TRBV20-1; D is unclear. The germline V gene has CDR1 DFQATT and CDR2 SNEGSKA (reference sequence). The CDR3 runs 11 residues. V gave up 3 bases and J gave up 4 bases, with 6 bases separating them.

The gene calls are TRBV6-5 and TRBJ1-2, with 7 bases lining up with TRBD1. Germline trimming cut 6 bases from V and 0 bases from J; bases unmatched to any gene: 4. The CDR3 sequence is 14 residues long. Germline CDR1 is MNHEY and CDR2 is SVGAGI. The CDR3 protein is CASRGTAANYGYTF. The CDR3 coding sequence is TGTGCCAGCAGAGGGACAGCCGCTAACTATGGCTACACCTTC.

The chain uses TRBV30 and TRBJ2-3; 7 nucleotides agree with TRBD2. The germline CDR1 and CDR2 sequences are GTSNPN and SVGIG (reference sequence). The CDR3 spans 15 residues. V shed 0 bases and J 3 bases; nucleotides not matched to a gene: 6. CDR3 DNA sequence: TGTGCCTGGAGTGTAGGCGGGAGACCGACAGATACGCAGTATTTT. This sequence encodes CAWSVGGRPTDTQYF.

This chain connects TRBV5-4 to TRBJ2-7; 8 bases agree with TRBD1. Germline V CDR1 and CDR2: SGHNT, YYREEE (reference sequence). The CDR3 has 14 amino acids. Unmatched junction bases numbered 6, after V lost 1 base and J lost 6 bases. The DNA for the CDR3 is TGTGCCAGCAGCTTGTCAGGGGGCCGGAGCGAGCAGTACTTC. This translates into CASSLSGGRSEQYF.

The V call is TRBV7-2, the J call TRBJ2-7; 11 positions match TRBD2. The CDR3 spans 16 residues. J lost 2 bases, V lost 4 bases, and 7 bases had no gene match. Germline V gene lookup returns CDR1 SGHTA and CDR2 FQGNSA. CDR3 loop: CASSWTGLAAPYEQYF. The CDR3 nucleotides are TGTGCCAGCAGCTGGACGGGACTAGCGGCCCCCTACGAGCAGTACTTC.

V and J are TRBV7-8 and TRBJ2-3; 8 bases are a match to TRBD1. The CDR3 is 16 residues long. CDR1 is SGHVS and CDR2 is FQNEAQ in the germline V gene. J lost 0 bases, V lost 1 base, and 3 bases had no gene match. The CDR3 bases are TGTGCCAGCAGCTTAGTGACAGGGGAGAGCACAGATACGCAGTATTTT. The encoded protein is CASSLVTGESTDTQYF.

The chain carries TRBV5-5 and TRBJ2-2, with D maybe TRBD2 (5 bases). Deletions cut 0 bases from V and 0 bases from J, with 9 bases between. The CDR3 sequence is 16 residues long. Germline V gene sequence: CDR1 SGHKS, CDR2 YYEKEE (reference sequence). The CDR3 region is CASSLGGISNTGELFF. The DNA of the CDR3 is TGTGCCAGCAGCTTGGGAGGGATTTCGAACACCGGGGAGCTGTTTTTT.

V is TRBV12-5 and J is TRBJ2-7; 9 bases line up with TRBD2. V was clipped by 5 bases and J by 4 bases; unmatched bases: 3. Germline V gives CDR1 LGHNT, CDR2 FRNRAP. There are 13 residues in the CDR3. CDR3 protein: CASGPGLAYEQYF. DNA of the CDR3: TGTGCTAGTGGTCCGGGACTAGCTTACGAGCAGTACTTC.

In its sample, this clone was seen once. The V and J genes are TRBV25-1 and TRBJ2-7; TRBD1 aligns across 9 bases. Per the germline V gene, CDR1 is MGHDK and CDR2 is SYGVNS. There are 15 residues in the CDR3. J gave up 5 bases and V 1 base, and 6 bases lay outside the gene matches. CDR3 amino acids: CASSEWGQGIDEQYF. CDR3 coding DNA: TGTGCCAGCAGTGAATGGGGACAGGGCATCGACGAGCAGTACTTC.

The gene calls are TRBV29-1 and TRBJ1-1; D might be TRBD1 (6 bases). The CDR3 runs 12 residues. V lost 0 bases, J lost 7 bases, and 9 bases lay in between. Germline V gives CDR1 SQVTM, CDR2 ANQGSEA. CDR3 sequence: CSVEDYRDEAFF. The CDR3 region has the DNA TGCAGCGTTGAAGACTACAGGGATGAAGCTTTCTTT.

The J gene is TRBJ2-7, the V gene TRBV30; 7 nucleotides line up with TRBD1. The V segment lost 3 bases and the J segment 0 bases; nucleotides outside the gene matches: 8. Looked up from germline, CDR1 is GTSNPN and CDR2 is SVGIG (reference sequence). This CDR3 region has 15 residues. The CDR3 nucleotides are TGTGCCTGGAGCCCCGGACAGGTCATCTCCTACGAGCAGTACTTC. Protein: CAWSPGQVISYEQYF.

This sequence joins TRBV4-3 and TRBJ2-6, with D maybe TRBD1 (5 bases). The CDR3 is 16 residues long. The V gene lost 1 base and the J gene lost 4 bases, with 11 bases spanning the gap. Germline V gene sequence: CDR1 LGHNA, CDR2 YSLEER. CDR3 sequence (DNA): TGCGCCAGCAGCCAAGCAGGGTCGTGGGGGGCCAACGTCCTGACTTTC. Translation gives CASSQAGSWGANVLTF.

V usage is TRBV6-5 and J usage is TRBJ2-1; no clear D. This CDR3 region has 13 residues. Trimming removed 5 bases from V and 0 bases from J, with 5 bases in between. The germline CDR1 and CDR2 sequences are MNHEY and SVGAGI. The CDR3 loop is CASSPSSYNEQFF. DNA of the CDR3: TGTGCCAGCAGTCCTAGCTCCTACAATGAGCAGTTCTTC.

This chain connects TRBV27 to TRBJ2-2, with D possibly matching TRBD2 (5 bases). The V gene lost 6 bases and the J gene lost 0 bases, with 11 bases spanning the gap. Germline V CDR1 and CDR2: MNHEY, SMNVEV (reference sequence). CDR3 length: 15 amino acids. DNA for the CDR3: TGTGCCAGCAGCGAGGGATTCACGAACACCGGGGAGCTGTTTTTT. Translating gives CASSEGFTNTGELFF.

This clone was counted once. The CDR3 bases are TGTGCCATCAGTGAAGCTACCCCTAGGAGTTACGAGCAGTACTTC. Amino acid sequence: CAISEATPRSYEQYF. The rearrangement links TRBV10-3 to TRBJ2-7; D gene uncertain. The CDR3 has 15 residues. The V and J ends lost 3 bases and 4 bases respectively, with 16 bases between them. The germline CDR1 and CDR2 sequences are ENHRY and SYGVKD.

The chain uses TRBV11-2 and TRBJ2-5; TRBD2 might be the D (7 bases). Germline V gives CDR1 SGHAT, CDR2 FQNNGV. Trimming stripped 4 bases from V and 2 bases from J, with 14 bases between. This CDR3 comprises 15 residues. The CDR3 DNA sequence: TGTGCCAGCAGCTCCCAGGGGCGGGGGCAAGAGACCCAGTACTTC. Protein sequence: CASSSQGRGQETQYF.

This clone showed up just once. The chain couples TRBV6-5 to TRBJ2-7; TRBD2 might be the D (6 bases). CDR3 size: 15 residues. Germline V CDR1 and CDR2: MNHEY, SVGAGI. Trimming removed 6 bases from V and 2 bases from J, with 17 bases in between. CDR3 protein: CASRAPGLPPYEQYF. CDR3 DNA: TGTGCCAGCAGGGCTCCGGGACTCCCCCCCTACGAGCAGTACTTC.